This TCR beta chain originates from a study of OX40 agonist ivuxolimab in advanced cancers. Study overall: Patients undergoing dose escalation presented with hepatocellular carcinoma, melanoma, renal cell or head and neck cancer. A partial response was reached by three patients: one with hepatocellular carcinoma and two with cutaneous melanoma. Findings and limits, study-wide: Nonresponders included some who also had low normalized T-cell clonal expansion.

Concerning this clone: Its antigen is currently unknown.

Sequencing was performed with immunoSEQ multiplex PCR; in TCRdb, only in-frame clones are kept and a portion is missing. The sample yields 60,000 to 75,000 clones, around 88% seen once. CDR3 length: 15 amino acids. Per germline, CDR1 LNHDA and CDR2 SQIVND (reference sequence). J was trimmed by 7 bases and V by 4 bases; bases with no gene match: 9. The sequence was obtained from an adult with an advanced solid tumor such as melanoma, head and neck, liver or kidney cancer. The sample here was CD4+ or CD8+ T cells sorted from blood, taken in a trial of the OX40 agonist ivuxolimab. The genes are TRBV19 and TRBJ1-5; 8 positions match TRBD1. The CDR3 region has the DNA TGTGCCAGTAGTAATACAGGGGGAGCAGGCCAGCCCCAGCATTTT. Protein sequence: CASSNTGGAGQPQHF.